The next 9 T cell receptor beta chains were all read from a single sample in a study of sequential checkpoint blockade in melanoma. Measured with immunoSEQ multiplex PCR; TCRdb has only the in-frame clones, and not every one. The top ten clones hold nearly 10% of a sample with several thousand clones, around 26% of them seen once. Treatment in this sample: randomized to nivolumab then ipilimumab (arm A) or the reverse (arm B). The input for sequencing was tumor tissue (inferred from file names), taken from a patient given nivolumab and ipilimumab in sequence. Receptor source: a human donor with melanoma.

This clone is judged medium-sized. This rearrangement joins TRBV6-8 to TRBJ2-1; perhaps TRBD2 as D (5 bases). Germline CDR1 and CDR2: MNHGY and SAAAGT. V gave up 0 bases and J gave up 8 bases, with 26 bases separating them. The CDR3 spans 19 residues. CDR3 nucleotides: TGTGCCAGCAGTTACTCGAGAGTCCTAGCTAGCTACGGTCGGGATGAGCAGTTCTTC. This codes for CASSYSRVLASYGRDEQFF.

The sample holds a few counts of this clone. The gene calls are TRBV5-1 and TRBJ2-7, with 7 bases fitting TRBD1. Losses at the gene ends were 3 bases for V and 0 bases for J; bases not matched to a gene: 9. This CDR3 region has 16 residues. CDR1 is SGHRS, CDR2 YFSETQ, per germline. The CDR3 spells CASSSLRDSHSYEQYF. Here the CDR3 DNA reads TGCGCCAGCAGCTCACTCCGGGACAGCCACTCCTACGAGCAGTACTTC.

The CDR3 bases are TGTGCCAGCAGTTGGAAGGAAGCGACCCAGTACTTC. It is translated as CASSWKEATQYF. The chain has TRBV6-8 and TRBJ2-5; D gene ambiguous. The CDR3 loop spans 12 amino acids. Trimming took off 4 bases at V and 7 bases at J, with 10 bases between the two ends. Germline CDR1 reads MNHGY; CDR2 reads SAAAGT.

The chain has TRBV18 and TRBJ1-1, with a weak D call TRBD1 (5 bases). V lost 3 bases to trimming and J lost 8 bases, with 13 bases between them. Germline V lookup: CDR1 KGHSH, CDR2 LQKENI. This CDR3 spans 13 amino acids. CDR3 DNA: TGTGCCAGCTCACCGTTTAGGGGAAGGGAAGCTTTCTTT. Amino acids: CASSPFRGREAFF.

This clone was seen more than once but under ten times. This chain joins TRBV6-8 and TRBJ2-3, with D uncertain. There are 12 residues in the CDR3. The germline V and J ends were trimmed by 8 bases and 4 bases, with 10 bases remaining between them. Germline-derived CDR1 and CDR2 are MNHGY and SAAAGT. The CDR3 coding sequence is TGTGCCAGCCTTGGGTCGGCAGATACGCAGTATTTT. Amino acid sequence: CASLGSADTQYF.

This clone appeared a few times. The chain couples TRBV6-8 to TRBJ2-3; 10 positions match TRBD2. The CDR3 extends over 17 amino acids. From germline, CDR1 is MNHGY and CDR2 SAAAGT. V dropped 2 bases and J dropped 4; count of bases not matched to a gene: 9. CDR3 coding DNA: TGTGCCAGCAGTTACAATTGGGTAGCGGGAGGAGCAGATACGCAGTATTTT. Encoded protein: CASSYNWVAGGADTQYF.

The chain links TRBV18 to TRBJ1-1, with TRBD1 as a possible D gene (5 bases). CDR3 length: 13 amino acids. The germline V and J ends were trimmed by 5 bases and 3 bases, with 10 bases remaining between them. Germline V lookup: CDR1 KGHSH, CDR2 LQKENI. The CDR3 DNA sequence: TGTGCCAGCTCATCAGGGAAGGACACTGAAGCTTTCTTT. Its translation: CASSSGKDTEAFF.

The J gene is TRBJ2-5, the V gene TRBV6-8; 7 nucleotides match TRBD2. The V and J ends lost 7 bases and 1 base, in that order; junction bases with no gene match: 3. CDR1 MNHGY and CDR2 SAAAGT come from the germline V gene. The CDR3 covers 13 residues. The CDR3 DNA sequence: TGTGCCAGCAAGCGGACTAGCCAAGAGACCCAGTACTTC. Amino acids: CASKRTSQETQYF.

The CDR3 nucleotides read TGTGCCAGCAGGAGGGGACAGCCTTCCTACTACGAGCAGTACTTC. This encodes CASRRGQPSYYEQYF. The rearrangement joins TRBV28 to TRBJ2-7, with TRBD1 identical over 7 bases. Germline V gene lookup returns CDR1 MDHEN and CDR2 SYDVKM. The CDR3 spans 15 residues. V was pared by 6 bases and J by 3 bases, with 11 bases of the junction left unmatched.